Listed here are 13 T cell receptor beta chains from one sample, sequenced in a study of blood T cells in healthy people across ages. The authors ran a second PCR of about 6 to 11 cycles using a sample-barcoded 5' primer and a J-beta primer mix. TCRdb analysed the 5' RACE reads with MiXCR anew, one entry per CDR3 protein. The data contain about 1.7 million distinct CDR3 sequences, under 30% of them singletons. The specimen was blood. Receptors were obtained from a woman in her twenties or thirties in good health.

The chain is built from TRBV12-3 or TRBV12-4 and TRBJ1-1; no reliable D call. The CDR3 spans 11 residues. The V and J ends lost 7 bases and 3 bases respectively, with 6 bases between them. The CDR3 sequence is CASTLDTEAFF. DNA for the CDR3: TGTGCCAGCACCCTAGACACTGAAGCTTTCTTT.

The CDR3 here is CASSLDNYTEAFF. The CDR3 DNA reads TGCGCCAGCAGCTTAGACAACTACACTGAAGCTTTCTTT. The rearrangement links TRBV5-1 to TRBJ1-1, with no clear D. Per germline, CDR1 SGHRS and CDR2 YFSETQ. V was trimmed by 2 bases and J by 3 bases, leaving 8 bases between them. The CDR3 covers 13 residues.

There are many counts of this clonotype. The V call is TRBV4-1, the J call TRBJ1-2; a possible D gene is TRBD1 (5 bases). Germline V gives CDR1 MGHRA, CDR2 YSYEKL. The CDR3 totals 14 residues. Trimming pared 5 bases from V and 0 bases from J, leaving 10 bases between. CDR3 DNA sequence: TGCGCCAGCAGCGCACAGGACGCTAACTATGGCTACACCTTC. This gives the protein CASSAQDANYGYTF.

V gene TRBV4-3 combines with J gene TRBJ1-2; 7 bases agree with TRBD1. Trimming took 1 base from V and 7 from J; bases not matched to a gene: 9. The CDR3 consists of 15 residues. Germline lookup yields CDR1 LGHNA and CDR2 YSLEER. DNA for the CDR3: TGCGCCAGCAGCCAAGGATCAGGGACAGTGGGTGGCTACACCTTC. Translated: CASSQGSGTVGGYTF.

In the case of this clonotype: A read error may produce the germline difference seen at one junction end. The chain recombines TRBV10-3 with TRBJ2-5; TRBD2 matches 10 bases. CDR1 is ENHRY and CDR2 is SYGVKD in the germline V gene. The CDR3 consists of 16 residues. The CDR3 reads CAVSESSGGEEETQYF. DNA of the CDR3: TGTGCCGTCAGTGAGTCGAGCGGGGGGGAGGAAGAGACCCAGTACTTC.

With respect to this clonotype: One base away lies a much larger clone, so this may be a sequencing read error. The conserved phenylalanine or tryptophan is not found at the CDR3 terminus, so this likely reflects a read error. The chain employs TRBV20-1 and TRBJ2-7, with TRBD2 matching 11 bases. There are 12 residues in the CDR3. V shed 8 bases, J shed 9 bases, and the junction held 9 bases outside the gene matches. Germline lookup yields CDR1 DFQATT and CDR2 SNEGSKA (reference sequence). The CDR3 nucleotides are TGCAGTCCTGGGCTAGCGGGAGGAGGGCAGTACTGC. Encoded protein: CSPGLAGGGQYC.

The chain combines TRBV20-1 with TRBJ2-3, with D tentatively TRBD1 (6 bases). The CDR3 sequence is 14 residues long. V was trimmed by 3 bases and J by 2 bases, leaving 12 bases between them. In germline, CDR1 is DFQATT, CDR2 SNEGSKA (reference sequence). CDR3 DNA: TGCAGTGCTAGCCCAGGGGTTTTCACAGATACGCAGTATTTT. Its translation: CSASPGVFTDTQYF.

Worth noting for this clonotype: A much bigger clone sits one base away, suggesting this may be a read error. The chain links TRBV10-3 to TRBJ2-7; possibly TRBD1 or TRBD2 for D (6 bases each). Judging by the DNA end, TRBJ2-4 fits better; the J call may be wrong. The CDR3 is 13 amino acids. Germline V gene lookup returns CDR1 ENHRY and CDR2 SYGVKD. The CDR3 DNA reads TGTGCCATCAGTCCAGGAGGGGGAAGCATTCAGTACTTC. It encodes CAISPGGGSIQYF.

Points on this clonotype: Since a much larger clone is just one base distant, this may be a read error. The chain employs TRBV7-2 and TRBJ2-1, with a weak D call TRBD2 (5 bases). The CDR3 length is 13 residues. CDR1 is SGHTA and CDR2 is FQGNSA in the germline V gene. The DNA of the CDR3 is TGTGCCAGCAGCTTAGTCGGGGTCTACGAGCAGGACTTC. It translates to CASSLVGVYEQDF. The variable domain in full, completed from reference TRBV7-2 and TRBJ2-1, reads GAGVSQSPSNKVTEKGKDVELRCDPISGHTALYWYRQSLGQGLEFLIYFQGNSAPDKSGLPSDRFSAERTGGSVSTLTIQRTQQEDSAVYLCASSLVGVYEQDFGPGTRLTVL.

This clonotype was picked up a small number of times. The rearrangement links TRBV6-6 to TRBJ2-3; 7 bases are shared with TRBD1. The CDR3 is made up of 15 amino acids. Germline CDR1 reads MNHNY; CDR2 reads SVGAGI (reference sequence). The V gene end was trimmed by 6 bases and the J gene end by 6 bases; junction bases not matched to a gene: 12. Here the CDR3 reads CASRDRGGRTDTQYF. The CDR3 DNA is TGTGCCAGCAGAGATAGAGGGGGCAGAACGGATACGCAGTATTTT.

In this sample, this clonotype turned up a few times. The rearrangement uses TRBV21-1 and TRBJ2-1. TRBV21-1 represents a pseudogene. The CDR3 length is 13 residues. This chain's CDR3 is CASVVLVYNEQFF. In DNA form, the CDR3 reads TGTGCCAGCGTAGTACTGGTCTACAATGAGCAGTTCTTC.

The chain employs TRBV28 and TRBJ2-1; tentatively, D is TRBD1 (6 bases). The germline CDR1 and CDR2 sequences are MDHEN and SYDVKM. This CDR3 contains 15 residues. Trimming removed 3 bases at V and 2 bases at J, with 11 bases between. The chain's CDR3 is CASSFREGAYNEQFF. As DNA, the CDR3 is TGTGCCAGCAGTTTTCGAGAGGGGGCCTACAATGAGCAGTTCTTC.

This clonotype was seen more than once but under ten times. The J gene is TRBJ2-1, the V gene TRBV20-1; 9 positions match TRBD2. V lost 4 bases and J lost 6; bases outside the gene matches: 7. Per the germline V gene, CDR1 is DFQATT and CDR2 is SNEGSKA (reference sequence). This CDR3 spans 14 amino acids. CDR3 in amino acids: CSAINSGRFNEQFF. The DNA for the CDR3 is TGCAGTGCTATAAATAGCGGGAGATTCAATGAGCAGTTCTTC.